This TCR beta chain comes out of a study of cytomegalovirus exposure and HLA in healthy donors. Study outcomes and limitations: High specificity and sensitivity for cytomegalovirus status were reported for the classifier. Across donors, sequencing depth was assumed by presence/absence analyses to be roughly uniform.

The PCR had 60 Vbeta and 13 Jbeta primers. This table comes from immunoSEQ multiplex PCR, and its TCRdb copy is limited to in-frame clones, with some not included. This table holds around 150,000 clones, under 75% found once. This CDR3 has 13 amino acids. The germline CDR1 and CDR2 sequences are SQVTM and ANQGSEA. V lost 0 bases and J 5 bases, leaving 10 bases between the germline ends. As concerns this clone: The antigen remains unidentified.

The receptor was derived from a woman in her thirties or forties in good health and CMV-seronegative. The sample was PBMCs. The V and J genes are TRBV29-1 and TRBJ1-2, with unresolved D. The CDR3 spells CSVEDPRGYGYTF. CDR3 nucleotides: TGCAGCGTTGAAGACCCTCGGGGATATGGCTACACCTTC.